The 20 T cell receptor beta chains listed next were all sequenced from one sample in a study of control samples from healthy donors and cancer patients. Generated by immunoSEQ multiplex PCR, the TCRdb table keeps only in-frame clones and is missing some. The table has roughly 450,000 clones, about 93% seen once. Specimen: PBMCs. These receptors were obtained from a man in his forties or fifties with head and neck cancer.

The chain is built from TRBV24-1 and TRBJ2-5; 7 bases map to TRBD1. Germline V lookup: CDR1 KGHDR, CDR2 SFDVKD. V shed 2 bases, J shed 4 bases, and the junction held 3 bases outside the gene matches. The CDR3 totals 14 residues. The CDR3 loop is CATSDWTGSETQYF. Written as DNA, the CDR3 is TGTGCCACCAGTGATTGGACAGGTTCAGAGACCCAGTACTTC.

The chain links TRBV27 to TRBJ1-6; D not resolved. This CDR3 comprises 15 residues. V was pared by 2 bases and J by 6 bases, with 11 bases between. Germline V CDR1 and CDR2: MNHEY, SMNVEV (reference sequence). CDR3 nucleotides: TGTGCCAGCAGTTTAGTTCAGATAATTAATTCACCCCTCCACTTT. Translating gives CASSLVQIINSPLHF.

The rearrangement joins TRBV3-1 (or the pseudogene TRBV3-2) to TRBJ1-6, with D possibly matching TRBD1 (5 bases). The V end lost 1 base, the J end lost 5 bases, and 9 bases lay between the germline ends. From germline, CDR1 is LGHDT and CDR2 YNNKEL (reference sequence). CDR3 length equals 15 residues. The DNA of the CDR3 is TGTGCCAGCAGCCAAGCAGGGTTTGATAATTCACCCCTCCACTTT. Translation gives CASSQAGFDNSPLHF.

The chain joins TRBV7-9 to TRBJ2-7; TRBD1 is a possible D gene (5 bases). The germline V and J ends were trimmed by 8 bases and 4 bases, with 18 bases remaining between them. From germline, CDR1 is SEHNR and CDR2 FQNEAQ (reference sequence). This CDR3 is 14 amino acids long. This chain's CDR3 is CASPPPGSAYEQYF. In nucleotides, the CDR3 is TGTGCCAGCCCCCCTCCAGGGTCCGCATACGAGCAGTACTTC.

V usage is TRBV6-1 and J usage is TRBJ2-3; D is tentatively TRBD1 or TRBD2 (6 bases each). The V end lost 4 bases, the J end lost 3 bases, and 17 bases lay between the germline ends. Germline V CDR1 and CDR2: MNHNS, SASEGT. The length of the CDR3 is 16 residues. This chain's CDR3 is CASSAIGGPVTDTQYF. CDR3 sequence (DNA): TGTGCCAGCAGTGCCATTGGGGGGCCGGTGACAGATACGCAGTATTTT.

The CDR3 protein is CASSLRTSGSTDTQYF. DNA for the CDR3: TGTGCCAGCAGCCTAAGGACTAGCGGGAGCACAGATACGCAGTATTTT. The V gene is TRBV9, the J gene TRBJ2-3; the match to TRBD2 covers 11 bases. Germline V gene data show CDR1 as SGDLS and CDR2 as YYNGEE. The CDR3 runs to 16 residues. V lost 4 bases to trimming and J lost 0 bases; unmatched junction nucleotides: 4.

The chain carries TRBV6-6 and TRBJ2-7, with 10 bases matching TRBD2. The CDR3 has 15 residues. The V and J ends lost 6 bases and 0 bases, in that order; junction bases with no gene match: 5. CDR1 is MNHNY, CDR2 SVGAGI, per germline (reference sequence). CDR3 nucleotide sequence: TGTGCCAGCAGCCAGGGACTAGCGCCCTCCTACGAGCAGTACTTC. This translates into CASSQGLAPSYEQYF.

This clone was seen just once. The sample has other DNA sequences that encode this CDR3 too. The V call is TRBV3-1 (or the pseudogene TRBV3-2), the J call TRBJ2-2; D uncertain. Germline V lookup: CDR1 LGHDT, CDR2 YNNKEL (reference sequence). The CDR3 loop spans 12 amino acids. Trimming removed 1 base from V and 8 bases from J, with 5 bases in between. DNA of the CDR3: TGTGCCAGCAGCCAAGCGGCGGGGGAGCTGTTTTTT. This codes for CASSQAAGELFF.

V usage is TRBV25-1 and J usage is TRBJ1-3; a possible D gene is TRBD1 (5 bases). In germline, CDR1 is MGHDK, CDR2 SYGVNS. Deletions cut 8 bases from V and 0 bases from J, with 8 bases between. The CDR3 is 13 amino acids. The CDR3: CASGGYSGNTIYF. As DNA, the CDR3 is TGTGCCAGCGGGGGGTACTCTGGAAACACCATATATTTT. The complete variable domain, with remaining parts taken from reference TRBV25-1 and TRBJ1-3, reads EADIYQTPRYLVIGTGKKITLECSQTMGHDKMYWYQQDPGMELHLIHYSYGVNSTEKGDLSSESTVSRIRTEHFPLTLESARPSHTSQYLCASGGYSGNTIYFGEGSWLTVV.

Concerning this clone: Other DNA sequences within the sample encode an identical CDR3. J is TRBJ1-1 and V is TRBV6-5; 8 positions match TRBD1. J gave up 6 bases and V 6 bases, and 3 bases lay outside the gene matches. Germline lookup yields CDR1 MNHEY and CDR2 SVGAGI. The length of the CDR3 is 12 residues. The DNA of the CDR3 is TGTGCCAGCAGCAGGGGGCTGTCTGAAGCTTTCTTT. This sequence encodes CASSRGLSEAFF.

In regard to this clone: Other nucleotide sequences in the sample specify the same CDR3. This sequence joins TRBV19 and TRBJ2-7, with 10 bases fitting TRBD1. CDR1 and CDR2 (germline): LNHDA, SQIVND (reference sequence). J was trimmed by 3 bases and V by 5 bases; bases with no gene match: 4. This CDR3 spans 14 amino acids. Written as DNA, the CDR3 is TGTGCCAGTAGTCCCGGGACAGGGGACTACGAGCAGTACTTC. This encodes CASSPGTGDYEQYF.

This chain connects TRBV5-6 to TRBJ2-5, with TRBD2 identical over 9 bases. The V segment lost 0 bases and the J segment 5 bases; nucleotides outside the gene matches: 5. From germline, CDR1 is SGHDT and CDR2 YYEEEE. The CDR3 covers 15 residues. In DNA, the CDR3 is TGTGCCAGCAGCTTGGGAGCGGGAGGCGGGGAGACCCAGTACTTC. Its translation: CASSLGAGGGETQYF.

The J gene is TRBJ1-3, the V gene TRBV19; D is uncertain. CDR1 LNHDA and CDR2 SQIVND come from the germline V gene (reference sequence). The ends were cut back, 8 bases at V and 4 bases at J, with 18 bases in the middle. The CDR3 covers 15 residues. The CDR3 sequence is CASGVGEGRGNTIYF. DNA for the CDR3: TGTGCCAGTGGCGTGGGTGAAGGGAGAGGAAACACCATATATTTT.

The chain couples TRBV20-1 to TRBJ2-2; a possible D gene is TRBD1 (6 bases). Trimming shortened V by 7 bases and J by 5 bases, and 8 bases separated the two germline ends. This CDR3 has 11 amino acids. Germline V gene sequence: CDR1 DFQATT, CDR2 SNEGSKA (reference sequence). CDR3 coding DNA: TGCAGTGTTAGGGGGACCGGGGAGCTGTTTTTT. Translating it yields CSVRGTGELFF.

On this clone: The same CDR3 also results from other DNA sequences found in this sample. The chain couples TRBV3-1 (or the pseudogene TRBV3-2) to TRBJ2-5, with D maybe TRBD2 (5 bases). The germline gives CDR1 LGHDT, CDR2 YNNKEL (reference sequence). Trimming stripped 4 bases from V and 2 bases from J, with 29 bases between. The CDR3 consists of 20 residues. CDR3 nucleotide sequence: TGTGCCAGCAGCCCACGTACGGGGTCGAGGGCCTCGCGGGTACAAGAGACCCAGTACTTC. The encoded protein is CASSPRTGSRASRVQETQYF.

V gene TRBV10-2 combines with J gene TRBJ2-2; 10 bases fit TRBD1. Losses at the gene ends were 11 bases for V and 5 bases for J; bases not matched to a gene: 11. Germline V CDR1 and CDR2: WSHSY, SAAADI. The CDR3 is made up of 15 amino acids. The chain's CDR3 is CACRDRGPRTGELFF. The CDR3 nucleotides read TGCGCCTGTCGGGACAGGGGACCCAGAACCGGGGAGCTGTTTTTT.

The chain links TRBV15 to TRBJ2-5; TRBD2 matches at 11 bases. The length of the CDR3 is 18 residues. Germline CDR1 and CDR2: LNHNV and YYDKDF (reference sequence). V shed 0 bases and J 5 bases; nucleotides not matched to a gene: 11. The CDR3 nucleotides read TGTGCCACCAGCAGAGAACCTAGCGGGGGGTCACAGGGGGAGACCCAGTACTTC. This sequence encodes CATSREPSGGSQGETQYF.

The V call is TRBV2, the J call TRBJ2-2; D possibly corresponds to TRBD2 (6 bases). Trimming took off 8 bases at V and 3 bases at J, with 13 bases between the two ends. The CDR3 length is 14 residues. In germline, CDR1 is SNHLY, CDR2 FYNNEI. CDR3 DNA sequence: TGTGCCAGCCACCCCGGAGGGTACACCGGGGAGCTGTTTTTT. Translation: CASHPGGYTGELFF.

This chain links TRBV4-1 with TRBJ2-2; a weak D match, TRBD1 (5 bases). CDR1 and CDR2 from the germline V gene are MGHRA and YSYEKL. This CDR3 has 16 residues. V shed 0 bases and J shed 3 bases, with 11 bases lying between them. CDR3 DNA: TGCGCCAGCAGCCAAGAGGGGTCAGGGTACACCGGGGAGCTGTTTTTT. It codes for CASSQEGSGYTGELFF.

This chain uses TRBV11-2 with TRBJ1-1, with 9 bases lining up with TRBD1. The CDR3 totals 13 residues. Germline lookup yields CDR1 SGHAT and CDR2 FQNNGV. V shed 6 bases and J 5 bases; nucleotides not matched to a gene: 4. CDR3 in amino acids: CASRRTGVTEAFF. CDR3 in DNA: TGTGCCAGCAGGAGGACAGGGGTAACTGAAGCTTTCTTT.